The sequence of this TCR beta chain was determined in a study of T cells in Graves' hyperthyroidism and ophthalmopathy. Researchers amplified the TCR beta CDR3 regions from RNA transcripts. HTBI primers were used for first-round RT-PCR of the TCR CDR3. MiXCR, run by TCRdb on the multiplex PCR reads, gives a single entry per CDR3 protein. The sample includes fewer than 750,000 distinct CDR3 sequences, around 13% of them seen just once. Germline V gene data show CDR1 as DFQATT and CDR2 as SNEGSKA (reference sequence). This CDR3 is built from 16 residues. V lost 3 bases to trimming and J lost 3 bases; unmatched junction nucleotides: 9.

The receptor comes from a woman between 45 and 60 years old with Graves' ophthalmopathy. This chain uses TRBV20-1 with TRBJ2-7; 12 bases are shared with TRBD2. Specimen: blood. The CDR3 protein is CSARVGAGLAGYEQYF. The CDR3, as DNA: TGCAGTGCTAGGGTGGGCGCGGGACTAGCGGGCTACGAGCAGTACTTC.